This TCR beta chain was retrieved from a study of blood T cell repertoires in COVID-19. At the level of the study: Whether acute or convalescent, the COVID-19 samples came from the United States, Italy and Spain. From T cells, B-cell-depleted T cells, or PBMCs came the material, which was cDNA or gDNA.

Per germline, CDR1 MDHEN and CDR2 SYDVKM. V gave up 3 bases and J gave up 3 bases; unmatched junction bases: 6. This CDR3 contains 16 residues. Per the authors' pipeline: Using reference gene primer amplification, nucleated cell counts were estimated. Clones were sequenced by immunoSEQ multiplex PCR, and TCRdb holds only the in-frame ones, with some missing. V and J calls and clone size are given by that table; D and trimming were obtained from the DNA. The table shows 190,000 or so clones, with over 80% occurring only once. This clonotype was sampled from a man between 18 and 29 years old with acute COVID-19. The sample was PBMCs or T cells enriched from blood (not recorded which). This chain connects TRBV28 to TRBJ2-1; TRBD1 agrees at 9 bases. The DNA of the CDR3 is TGTGCCAGCAGTTTCAGTAGGACAGGGGTCTACAATGAGCAGTTCTTC. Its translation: CASSFSRTGVYNEQFF.